These 4 T cell receptor beta chains were sequenced from one sample in a study of blood T cell repertoires in COVID-19. Here immunoSEQ multiplex PCR was the method, and the copy in TCRdb shows in-frame clones only, minus some. The sample holds tens of thousands of clones, 80% to 85% seen once. The sequenced material came from peripheral blood. The receptors derive from a man aged 60-69 years with active COVID-19.

The V call is TRBV4-3, the J call TRBJ1-5; 7 bases fit TRBD1. Germline V lookup: CDR1 LGHNA, CDR2 YSLEER. There are 15 residues in the CDR3. V dropped 3 bases and J dropped 4; count of bases not matched to a gene: 6. This chain's CDR3 is CASSHTDRDNQPQHF. CDR3 sequence (DNA): TGCGCCAGCAGCCATACCGACAGGGATAATCAGCCCCAGCATTTT.

The chain has TRBV5-5 and TRBJ1-4, with D hard to call. The germline CDR1 and CDR2 sequences are SGHKS and YYEKEE (reference sequence). The CDR3 runs 15 residues. V lost 4 bases and J lost 1, with 11 bases in between. CDR3 in DNA: TGTGCCAGCAGCCGCGCACCGGGAACTAATGAAAAACTGTTTTTT. Translating gives CASSRAPGTNEKLFF.

This clone was observed a single time. The rearrangement joins TRBV24-1 to TRBJ1-1; 7 bases fit TRBD1. The CDR3 runs 17 residues. The trim removed 5 bases at V and 1 base at J, leaving 12 bases unmatched. Germline V lookup: CDR1 KGHDR, CDR2 SFDVKD. CDR3 residues: CATSGNALGQRNTEAFF. The CDR3 region has the DNA TGTGCCACCAGTGGCAATGCCTTGGGACAGAGGAACACTGAAGCTTTCTTT.

This clone was seen once. The chain is built from TRBV27 and TRBJ2-2, with 14 bases fitting TRBD2. Germline V lookup: CDR1 MNHEY, CDR2 SMNVEV (reference sequence). The CDR3 extends over 20 amino acids. V dropped 3 bases and J dropped 1; count of bases not matched to a gene: 10. CDR3 in amino acids: CASSLGLAGVGGKNTGELFF. The CDR3 DNA reads TGTGCCAGCAGTTTGGGACTAGCGGGAGTGGGGGGAAAGAACACCGGGGAGCTGTTTTTT.